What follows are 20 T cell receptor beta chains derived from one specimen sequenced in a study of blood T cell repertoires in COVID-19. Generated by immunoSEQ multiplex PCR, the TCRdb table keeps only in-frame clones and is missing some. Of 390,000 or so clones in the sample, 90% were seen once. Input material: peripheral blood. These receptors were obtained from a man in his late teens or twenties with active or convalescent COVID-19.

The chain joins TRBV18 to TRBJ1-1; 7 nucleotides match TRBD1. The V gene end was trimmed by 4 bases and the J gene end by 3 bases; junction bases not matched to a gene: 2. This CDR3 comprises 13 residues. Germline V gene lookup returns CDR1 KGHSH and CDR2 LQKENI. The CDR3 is CASSQGADTEAFF. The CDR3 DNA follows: TGTGCCAGCTCACAGGGGGCGGACACTGAAGCTTTCTTT.

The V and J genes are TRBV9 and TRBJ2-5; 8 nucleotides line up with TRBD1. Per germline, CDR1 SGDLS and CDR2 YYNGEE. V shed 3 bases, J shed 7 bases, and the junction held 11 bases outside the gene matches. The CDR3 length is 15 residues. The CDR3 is CASSGPGTGRATQYF. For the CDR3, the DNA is TGTGCCAGCAGCGGCCCTGGGACAGGCCGAGCGACCCAGTACTTC.

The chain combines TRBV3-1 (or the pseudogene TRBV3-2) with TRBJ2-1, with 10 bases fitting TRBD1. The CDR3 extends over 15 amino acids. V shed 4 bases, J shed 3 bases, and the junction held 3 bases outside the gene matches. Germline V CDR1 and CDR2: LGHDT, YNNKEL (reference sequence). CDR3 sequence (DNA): TGTGCCAGCAGCCCGGGACAGGGGTACTACAATGAGCAGTTCTTC. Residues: CASSPGQGYYNEQFF.

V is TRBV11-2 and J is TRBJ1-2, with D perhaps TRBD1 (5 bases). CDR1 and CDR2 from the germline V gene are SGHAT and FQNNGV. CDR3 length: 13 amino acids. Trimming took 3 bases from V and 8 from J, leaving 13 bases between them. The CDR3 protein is CASSLKQDLGYTF. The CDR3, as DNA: TGTGCCAGCAGCTTGAAACAGGATCTCGGCTACACCTTC.

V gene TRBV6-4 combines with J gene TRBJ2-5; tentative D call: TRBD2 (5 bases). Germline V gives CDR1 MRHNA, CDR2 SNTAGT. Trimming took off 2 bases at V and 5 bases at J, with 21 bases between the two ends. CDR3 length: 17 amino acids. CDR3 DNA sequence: TGTGCCAGCAGTGACCTGATTCAAGGCAGGACTGAGGAGACCCAGTACTTC. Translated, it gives CASSDLIQGRTEETQYF.

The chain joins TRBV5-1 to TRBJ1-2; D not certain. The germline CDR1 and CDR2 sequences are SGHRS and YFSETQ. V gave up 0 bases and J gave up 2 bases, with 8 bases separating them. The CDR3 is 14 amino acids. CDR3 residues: CASSLAGGNYGYTF. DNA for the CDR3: TGCGCCAGCAGCTTGGCGGGAGGGAACTATGGCTACACCTTC.

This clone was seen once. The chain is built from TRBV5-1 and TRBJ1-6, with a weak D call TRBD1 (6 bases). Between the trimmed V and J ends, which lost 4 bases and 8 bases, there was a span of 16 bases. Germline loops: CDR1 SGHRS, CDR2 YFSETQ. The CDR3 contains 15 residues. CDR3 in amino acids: CASSVSWGLDSPLHF. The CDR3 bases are TGCGCCAGCAGCGTGAGCTGGGGGCTGGATTCACCCCTCCACTTT.

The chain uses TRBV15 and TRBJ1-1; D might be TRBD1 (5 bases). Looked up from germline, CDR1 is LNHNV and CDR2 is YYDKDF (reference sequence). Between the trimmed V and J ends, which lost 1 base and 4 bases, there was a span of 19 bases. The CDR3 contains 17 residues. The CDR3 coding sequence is TGTGCCACCAGCAGAGGGTCATGGGGGAGGGAGGCCACTGAAGCTTTCTTT. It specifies CATSRGSWGREATEAFF.

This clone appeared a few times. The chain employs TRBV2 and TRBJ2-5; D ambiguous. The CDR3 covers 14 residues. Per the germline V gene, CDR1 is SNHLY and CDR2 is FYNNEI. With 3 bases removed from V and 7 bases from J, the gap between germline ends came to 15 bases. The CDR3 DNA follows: TGTGCCAGCAGTGAGTTAAGTGGTCCCGGGACCCAGTACTTC. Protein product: CASSELSGPGTQYF.

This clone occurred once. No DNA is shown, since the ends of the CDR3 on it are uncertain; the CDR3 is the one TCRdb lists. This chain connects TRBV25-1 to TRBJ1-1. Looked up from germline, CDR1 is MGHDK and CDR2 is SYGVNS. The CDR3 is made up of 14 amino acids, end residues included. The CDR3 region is CASSSHFGGGNFFF.

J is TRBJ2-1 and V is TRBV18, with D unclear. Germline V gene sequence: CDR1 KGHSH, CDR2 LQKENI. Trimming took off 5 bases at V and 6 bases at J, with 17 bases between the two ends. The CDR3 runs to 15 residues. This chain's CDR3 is CASSIQIEAGNEQFF. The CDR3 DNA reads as TGTGCCAGCTCAATACAAATAGAGGCTGGCAATGAGCAGTTCTTC.

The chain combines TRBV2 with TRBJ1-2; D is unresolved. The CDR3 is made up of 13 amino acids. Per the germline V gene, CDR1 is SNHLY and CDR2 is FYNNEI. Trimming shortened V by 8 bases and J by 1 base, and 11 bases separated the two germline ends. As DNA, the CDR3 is TGTGCCAGCGCTTTAGTGATTAACTATGGCTACACCTTC. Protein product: CASALVINYGYTF.

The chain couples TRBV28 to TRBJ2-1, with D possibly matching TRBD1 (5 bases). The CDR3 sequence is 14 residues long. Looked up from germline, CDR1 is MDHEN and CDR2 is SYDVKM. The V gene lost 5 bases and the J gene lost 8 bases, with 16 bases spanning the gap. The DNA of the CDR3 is TGTGCCAGCAGTCCCCGGACAATGAGAGATGAGCAGTTCTTC. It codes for CASSPRTMRDEQFF.

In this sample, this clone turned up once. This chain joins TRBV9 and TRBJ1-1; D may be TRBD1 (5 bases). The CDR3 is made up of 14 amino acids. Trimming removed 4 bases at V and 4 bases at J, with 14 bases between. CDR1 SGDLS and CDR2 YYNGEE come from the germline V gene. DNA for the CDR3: TGTGCCAGCAGCCCAGCAGGGATTGGCACTGAAGCTTTCTTT. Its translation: CASSPAGIGTEAFF.

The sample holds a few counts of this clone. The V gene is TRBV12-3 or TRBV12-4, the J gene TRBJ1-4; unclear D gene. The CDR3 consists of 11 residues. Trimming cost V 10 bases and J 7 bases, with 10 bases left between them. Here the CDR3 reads CATGDLEKLFF. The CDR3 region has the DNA TGTGCCACCGGGGATCTTGAAAAACTGTTTTTT.

The CDR3 region is CASRLGPNTEAFF. CDR3 nucleotide sequence: TGTGCCAGCAGACTAGGACCGAACACTGAAGCTTTCTTT. The chain couples TRBV7-3 to TRBJ1-1; no definite D call. Germline V lookup: CDR1 SGHTA, CDR2 FQGTGA. Trimming cost V 6 bases and J 1 base, with 9 bases left between them. The CDR3 has 13 residues.

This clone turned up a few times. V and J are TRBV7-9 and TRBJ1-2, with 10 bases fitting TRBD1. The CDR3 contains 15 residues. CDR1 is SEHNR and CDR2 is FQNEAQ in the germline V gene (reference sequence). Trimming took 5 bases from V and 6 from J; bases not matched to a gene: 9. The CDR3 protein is CASSPHRDRGNGYTF. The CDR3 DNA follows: TGTGCCAGCAGCCCGCACCGGGACAGGGGAAATGGCTACACCTTC.

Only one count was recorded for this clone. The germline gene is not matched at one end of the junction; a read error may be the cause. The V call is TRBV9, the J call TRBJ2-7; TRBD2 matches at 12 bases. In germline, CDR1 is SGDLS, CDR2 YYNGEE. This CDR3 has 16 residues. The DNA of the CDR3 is TGTGCCAACAGCGTCGCAACTAGCGGGAGGTCGGACGAGCAGTACTTC. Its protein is CANSVATSGRSDEQYF.

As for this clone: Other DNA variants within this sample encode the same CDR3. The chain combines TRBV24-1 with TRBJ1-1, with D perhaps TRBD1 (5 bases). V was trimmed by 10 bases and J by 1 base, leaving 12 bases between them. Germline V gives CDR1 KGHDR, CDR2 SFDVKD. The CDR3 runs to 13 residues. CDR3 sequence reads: CATRVRENTEAFF. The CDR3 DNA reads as TGTGCCACTAGGGTCAGGGAGAACACTGAAGCTTTCTTT.

This CDR3 is CASRGRGGGNQPQHF. The CDR3, as DNA: TGTGCCAGCAGGGGGAGAGGGGGAGGCAATCAGCCCCAGCATTTT. V is TRBV28 and J is TRBJ1-5; a weak D match, TRBD1 (6 bases). There are 15 residues in the CDR3. The germline V gene has CDR1 MDHEN and CDR2 SYDVKM. Trimming stripped 6 bases from V and 2 bases from J, with 14 bases between.